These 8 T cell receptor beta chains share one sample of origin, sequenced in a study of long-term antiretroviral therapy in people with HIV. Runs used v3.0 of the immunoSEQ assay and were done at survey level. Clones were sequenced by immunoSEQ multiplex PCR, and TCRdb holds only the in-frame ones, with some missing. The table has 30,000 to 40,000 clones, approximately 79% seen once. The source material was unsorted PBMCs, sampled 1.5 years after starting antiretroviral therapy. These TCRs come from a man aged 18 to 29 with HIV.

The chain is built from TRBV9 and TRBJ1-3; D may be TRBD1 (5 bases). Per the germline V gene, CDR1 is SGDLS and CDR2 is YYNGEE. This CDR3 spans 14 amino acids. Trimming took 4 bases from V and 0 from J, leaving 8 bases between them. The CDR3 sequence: CASSLTDSGNTIYF. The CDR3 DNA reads TGTGCCAGCAGCCTGACAGACTCTGGAAACACCATATATTTT.

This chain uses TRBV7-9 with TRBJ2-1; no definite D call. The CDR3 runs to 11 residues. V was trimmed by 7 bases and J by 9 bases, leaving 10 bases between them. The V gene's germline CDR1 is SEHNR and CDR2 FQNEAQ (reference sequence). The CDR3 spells CASTRSIEQFF. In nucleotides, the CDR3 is TGTGCCAGCACTAGGTCAATTGAGCAGTTCTTC.

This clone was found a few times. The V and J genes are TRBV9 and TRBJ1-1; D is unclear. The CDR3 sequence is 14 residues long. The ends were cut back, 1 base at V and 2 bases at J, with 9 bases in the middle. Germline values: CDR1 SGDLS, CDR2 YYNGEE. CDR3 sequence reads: CASSVSPGNTEAFF. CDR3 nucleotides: TGTGCCAGCAGCGTATCCCCGGGAAACACTGAAGCTTTCTTT.

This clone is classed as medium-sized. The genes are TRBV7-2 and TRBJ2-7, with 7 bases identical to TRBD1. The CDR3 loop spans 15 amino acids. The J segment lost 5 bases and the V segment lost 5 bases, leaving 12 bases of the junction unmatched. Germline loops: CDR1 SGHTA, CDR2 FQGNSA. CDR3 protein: CASSPRRDSNHEQYF. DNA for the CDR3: TGTGCCAGCAGCCCCCGTAGGGACAGTAACCACGAGCAGTACTTC.

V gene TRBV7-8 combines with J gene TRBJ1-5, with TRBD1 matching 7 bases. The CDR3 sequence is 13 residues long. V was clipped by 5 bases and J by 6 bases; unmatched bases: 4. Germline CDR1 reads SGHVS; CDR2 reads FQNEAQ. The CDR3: CASSLDRVQPQHF. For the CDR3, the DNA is TGTGCCAGCAGCCTCGACAGGGTTCAGCCCCAGCATTTT.

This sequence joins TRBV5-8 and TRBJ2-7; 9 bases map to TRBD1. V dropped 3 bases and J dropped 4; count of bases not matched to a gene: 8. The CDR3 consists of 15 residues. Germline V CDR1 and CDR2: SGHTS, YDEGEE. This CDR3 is CASSSGQGFVYEQYF. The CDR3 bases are TGTGCCAGCAGCTCAGGACAGGGGTTTGTGTACGAGCAGTACTTC.

CDR3 in amino acids: CSAANQPQHF. The CDR3, as DNA: TGCAGTGCTGCTAATCAGCCCCAGCATTTT. V and J are TRBV20-1 and TRBJ1-5; the D is unclear. Per germline, CDR1 DFQATT and CDR2 SNEGSKA (reference sequence). V lost 5 bases and J lost 4, with 3 bases in between. The CDR3 is 10 residues long.

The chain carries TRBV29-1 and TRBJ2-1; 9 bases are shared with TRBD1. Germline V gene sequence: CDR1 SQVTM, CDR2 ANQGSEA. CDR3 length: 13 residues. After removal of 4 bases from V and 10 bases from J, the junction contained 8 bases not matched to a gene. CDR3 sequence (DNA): TGCAGCGTTGTCCCCCGCGACAGGGGGGAGCAGTTCTTC. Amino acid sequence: CSVVPRDRGEQFF.